This T cell receptor (beta chain) derives from a study of tissue T cells after allogeneic stem cell transplantation. Study overall: Tissue samples with histologically apparent lymphocytes on H&E review were prioritized for sequencing.

Sequencing was performed with immunoSEQ multiplex PCR; in TCRdb, only in-frame clones are kept and a portion is missing. The table has around 5,000 clones, 60% to 75% seen once. This CDR3 comprises 13 residues. Between the trimmed V and J ends, which lost 4 bases and 7 bases, there was a span of 13 bases. Germline V gene lookup returns CDR1 SGHTA and CDR2 FQGNSA. Here the sequenced sample was tissue from the colon, taken at autopsy. V usage is TRBV7-2 and J usage is TRBJ1-1; D remains ambiguous. The TCR originated in a female donor aged 60 or older with lung cancer. CDR3 in amino acids: CASSSEGWVEAFF. CDR3 in DNA: TGTGCCAGCAGCTCAGAAGGGTGGGTTGAAGCTTTCTTT.